Below, one T cell receptor beta chain is given with its context. The sample originates from a study of shared clonotypes between healthy human individuals. CDR3 length equals 16 residues. The trim removed 2 bases at V and 4 bases at J, leaving 9 bases unmatched. Germline-derived CDR1 and CDR2 are PRHDT and FYEKMQ (reference sequence). Deep-level assay runs were performed. Sequenced by immunoSEQ multiplex PCR; TCRdb stores in-frame clones only, minus some. Of roughly 600,000 clones in the sample, 95% to 98% were seen once. Positively selected for CCR7, the CD45RO-negative cells used as naive CD8 cells excluded terminally differentiated effector memory CD45RA+ cells. The study enrolled healthy HIV-negative adults without recent acute infections or vaccinations as donors. Everyone who donated was a Caucasian adult who lived in Nashville, Tennessee.

The chain is built from TRBV13 and TRBJ2-3, with 7 positions matching TRBD2. Sequenced: naive CD8+ T cells sorted from blood. The clonotype was recovered from a man aged 25-45 years in good health. This CDR3 reads CASSLRDSGYSDTQYF. The CDR3 bases are TGTGCCAGCAGCTTACGCGATAGCGGGTACTCAGATACGCAGTATTTT.